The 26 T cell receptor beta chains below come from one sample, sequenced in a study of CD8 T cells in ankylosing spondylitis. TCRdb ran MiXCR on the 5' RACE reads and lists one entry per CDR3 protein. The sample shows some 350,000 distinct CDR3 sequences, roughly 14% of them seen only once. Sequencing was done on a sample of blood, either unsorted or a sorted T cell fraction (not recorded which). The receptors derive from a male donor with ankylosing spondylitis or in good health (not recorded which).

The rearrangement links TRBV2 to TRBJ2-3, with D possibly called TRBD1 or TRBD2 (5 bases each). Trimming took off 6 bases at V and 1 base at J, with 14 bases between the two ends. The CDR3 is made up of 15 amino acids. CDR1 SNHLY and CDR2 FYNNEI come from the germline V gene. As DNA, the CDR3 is TGTGCCAGCAGCCCCGAGGGGTCAGGCACAGATACGCAGTATTTT. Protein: CASSPEGSGTDTQYF.

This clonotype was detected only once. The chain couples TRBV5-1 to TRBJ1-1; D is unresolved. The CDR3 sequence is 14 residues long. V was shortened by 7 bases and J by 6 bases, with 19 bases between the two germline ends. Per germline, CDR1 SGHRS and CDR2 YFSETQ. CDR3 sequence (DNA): TGCGCCAGCGGAATCAATGGGGATCGTTCTGAAGCTTTCTTT. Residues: CASGINGDRSEAFF.

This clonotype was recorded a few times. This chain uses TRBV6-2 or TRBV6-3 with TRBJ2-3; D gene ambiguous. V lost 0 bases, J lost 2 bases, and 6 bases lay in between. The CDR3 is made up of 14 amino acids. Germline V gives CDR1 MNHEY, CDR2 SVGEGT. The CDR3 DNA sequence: TGTGCCAGCAGTTACTCACTTACCACAGATACGCAGTATTTT. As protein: CASSYSLTTDTQYF.

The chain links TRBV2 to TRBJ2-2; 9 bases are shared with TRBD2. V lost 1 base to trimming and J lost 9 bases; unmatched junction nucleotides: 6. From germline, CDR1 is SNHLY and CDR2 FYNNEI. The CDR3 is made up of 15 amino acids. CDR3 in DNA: TGTGCCAGCAGTGAAGGGACTAGCGCCCCAAGGGAGCTGTTTTTT. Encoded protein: CASSEGTSAPRELFF.

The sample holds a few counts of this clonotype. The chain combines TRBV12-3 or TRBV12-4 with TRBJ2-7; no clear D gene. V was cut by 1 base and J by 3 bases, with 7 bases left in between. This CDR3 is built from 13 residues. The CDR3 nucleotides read TGTGCCAGCAGTTTAGGGCACTACTACGAGCAGTACTTC. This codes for CASSLGHYYEQYF.

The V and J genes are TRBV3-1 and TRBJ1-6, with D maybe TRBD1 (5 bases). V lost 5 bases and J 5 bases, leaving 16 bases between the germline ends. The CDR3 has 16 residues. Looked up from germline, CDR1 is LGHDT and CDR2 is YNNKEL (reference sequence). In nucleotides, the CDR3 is TGTGCCAGCAGCTCCACCTTGGGACCCCATAATTCACCCCTCCACTTT. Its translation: CASSSTLGPHNSPLHF.

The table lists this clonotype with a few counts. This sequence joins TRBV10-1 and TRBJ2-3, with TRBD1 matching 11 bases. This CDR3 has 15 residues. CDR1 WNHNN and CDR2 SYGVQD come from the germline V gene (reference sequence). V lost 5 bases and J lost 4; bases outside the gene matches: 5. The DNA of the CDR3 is TGCGCCAGCAGTACCGGGACAGGGGGTTCAGATACGCAGTATTTT. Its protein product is CASSTGTGGSDTQYF.

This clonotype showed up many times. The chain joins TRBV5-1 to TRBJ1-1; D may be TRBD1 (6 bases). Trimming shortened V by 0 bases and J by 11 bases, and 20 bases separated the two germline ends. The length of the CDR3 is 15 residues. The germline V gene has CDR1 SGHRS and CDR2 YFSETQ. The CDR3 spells CASSLDFRGRLMAFF. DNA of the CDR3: TGCGCCAGCAGCTTGGACTTCAGGGGCCGACTTATGGCTTTCTTT.

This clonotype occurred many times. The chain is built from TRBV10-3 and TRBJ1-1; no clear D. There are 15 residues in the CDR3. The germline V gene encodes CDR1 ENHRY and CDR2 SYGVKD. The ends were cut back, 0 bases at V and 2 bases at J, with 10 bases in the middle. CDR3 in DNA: TGTGCCATCAGTGAGTCCCAGATAGCTAACACTGAAGCTTTCTTT. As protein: CAISESQIANTEAFF.

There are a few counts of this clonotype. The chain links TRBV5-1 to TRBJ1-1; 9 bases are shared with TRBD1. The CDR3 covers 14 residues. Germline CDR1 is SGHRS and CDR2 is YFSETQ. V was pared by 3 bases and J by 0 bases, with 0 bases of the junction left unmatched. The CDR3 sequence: CASSWTGVNTEAFF. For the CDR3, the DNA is TGCGCCAGCAGCTGGACAGGGGTGAACACTGAAGCTTTCTTT.

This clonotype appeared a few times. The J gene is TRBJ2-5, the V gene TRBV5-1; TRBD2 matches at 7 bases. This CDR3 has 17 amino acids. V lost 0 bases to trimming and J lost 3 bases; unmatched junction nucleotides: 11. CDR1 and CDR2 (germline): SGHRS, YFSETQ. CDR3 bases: TGCGCCAGCAGCTTGGAGGGGAGGGGAGGACGGAAAGAGACCCAGTACTTC. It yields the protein CASSLEGRGGRKETQYF.

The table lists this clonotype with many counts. The chain's CDR3 is CASSLPPRLAGRNNEQFF. CDR3 DNA sequence: TGTGCCAGCAGCTTACCTCCCCGACTAGCGGGAAGAAACAATGAGCAGTTCTTC. The chain couples TRBV11-1 to TRBJ2-1, with TRBD2 matching 11 bases. The CDR3 extends over 18 amino acids. The V gene end was trimmed by 2 bases and the J gene end by 5 bases; junction bases not matched to a gene: 11. Germline V lookup: CDR1 SGHAT, CDR2 FQDESV (reference sequence).

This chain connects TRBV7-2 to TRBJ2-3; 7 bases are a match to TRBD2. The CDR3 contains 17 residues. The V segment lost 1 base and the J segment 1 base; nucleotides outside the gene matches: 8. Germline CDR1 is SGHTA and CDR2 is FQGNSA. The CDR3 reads CASSLGGGGYRTDTQYF. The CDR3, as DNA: TGTGCCAGCAGCTTAGGTGGCGGGGGATATCGCACAGATACGCAGTATTTT. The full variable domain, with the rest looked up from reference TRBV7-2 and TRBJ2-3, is GAGVSQSPSNKVTEKGKDVELRCDPISGHTALYWYRQSLGQGLEFLIYFQGNSAPDKSGLPSDRFSAERTGGSVSTLTIQRTQQEDSAVYLCASSLGGGGYRTDTQYFGPGTRLTVL.

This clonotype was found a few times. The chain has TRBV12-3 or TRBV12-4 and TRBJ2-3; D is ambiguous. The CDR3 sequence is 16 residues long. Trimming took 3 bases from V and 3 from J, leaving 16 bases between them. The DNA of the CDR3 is TGTGCCAGCAGTTTTACAGTCTTACAAGGTACAGATACGCAGTATTTT. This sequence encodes CASSFTVLQGTDTQYF.

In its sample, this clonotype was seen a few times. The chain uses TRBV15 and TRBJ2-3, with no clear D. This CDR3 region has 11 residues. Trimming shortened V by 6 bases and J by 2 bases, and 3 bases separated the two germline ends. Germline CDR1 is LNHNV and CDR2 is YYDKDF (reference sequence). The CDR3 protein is CATSVTDTQYF. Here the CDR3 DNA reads TGTGCCACCAGTGTCACAGATACGCAGTATTTT.

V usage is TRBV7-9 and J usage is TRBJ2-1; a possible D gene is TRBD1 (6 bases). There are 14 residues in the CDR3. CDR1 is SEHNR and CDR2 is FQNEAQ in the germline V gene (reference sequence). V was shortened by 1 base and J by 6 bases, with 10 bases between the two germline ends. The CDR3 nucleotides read TGTGCCAGCAGCTTAGGGGTCAGGGGCAATGAGCAGTTCTTC. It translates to CASSLGVRGNEQFF.

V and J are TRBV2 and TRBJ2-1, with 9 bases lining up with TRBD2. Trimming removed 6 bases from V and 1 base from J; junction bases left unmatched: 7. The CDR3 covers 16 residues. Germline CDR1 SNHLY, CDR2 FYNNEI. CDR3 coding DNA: TGTGCCAGCAGCCCCGGAGCGGGAGGTTCCTACAATGAGCAGTTCTTC. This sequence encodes CASSPGAGGSYNEQFF.

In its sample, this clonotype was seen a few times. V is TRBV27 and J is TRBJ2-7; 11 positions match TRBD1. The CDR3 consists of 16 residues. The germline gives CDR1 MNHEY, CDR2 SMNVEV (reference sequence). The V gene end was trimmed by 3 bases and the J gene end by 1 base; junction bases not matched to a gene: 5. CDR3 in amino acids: CASSLSGQGASYEQYF. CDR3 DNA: TGTGCCAGCAGTTTGTCAGGACAGGGGGCTTCCTACGAGCAGTACTTC.

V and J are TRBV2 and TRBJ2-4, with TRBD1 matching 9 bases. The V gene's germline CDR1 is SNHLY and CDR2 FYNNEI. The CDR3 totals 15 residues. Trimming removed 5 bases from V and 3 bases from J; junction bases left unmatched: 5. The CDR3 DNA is TGTGCCAGCAGTTATGGACAGGGGATCAAAAACATTCAGTACTTC. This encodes CASSYGQGIKNIQYF.

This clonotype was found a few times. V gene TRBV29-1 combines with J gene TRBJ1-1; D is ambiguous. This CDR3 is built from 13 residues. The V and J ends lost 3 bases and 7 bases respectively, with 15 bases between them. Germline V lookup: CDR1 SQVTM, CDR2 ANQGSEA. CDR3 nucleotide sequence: TGCAGCGTTGACCCTCCGACCCGGAATGAAGCTTTCTTT. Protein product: CSVDPPTRNEAFF.

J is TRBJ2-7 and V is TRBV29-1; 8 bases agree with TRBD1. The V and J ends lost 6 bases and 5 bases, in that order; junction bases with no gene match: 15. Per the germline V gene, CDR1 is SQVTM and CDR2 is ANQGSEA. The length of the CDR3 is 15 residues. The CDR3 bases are TGCAGCGTCCATACGACAGGGGCGCTCGTGGACGAGCAGTACTTC. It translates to CSVHTTGALVDEQYF.

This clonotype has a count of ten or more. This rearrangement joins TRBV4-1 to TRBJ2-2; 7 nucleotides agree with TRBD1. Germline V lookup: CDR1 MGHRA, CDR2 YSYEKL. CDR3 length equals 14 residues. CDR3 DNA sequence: TGCGCTGAATGGAGACAGGGGAACACCGGGGAGCTGTTTTTT. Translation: CAEWRQGNTGELFF.

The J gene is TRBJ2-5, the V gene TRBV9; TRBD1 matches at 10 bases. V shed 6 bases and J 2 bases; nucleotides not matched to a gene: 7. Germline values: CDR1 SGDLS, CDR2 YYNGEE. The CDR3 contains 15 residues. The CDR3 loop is CASTAGTGAQETQYF. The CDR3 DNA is TGTGCCAGCACCGCCGGGACAGGGGCACAAGAGACCCAGTACTTC.

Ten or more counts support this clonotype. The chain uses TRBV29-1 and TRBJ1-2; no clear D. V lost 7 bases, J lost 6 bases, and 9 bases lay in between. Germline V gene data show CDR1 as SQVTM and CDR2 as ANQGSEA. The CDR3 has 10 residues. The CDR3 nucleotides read TGCAGCGGTCTCTATGATGGCTACACCTTC. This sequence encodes CSGLYDGYTF. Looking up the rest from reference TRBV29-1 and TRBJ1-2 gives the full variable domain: SAVISQKPSRDICQRGTSLTIQCQVDSQVTMMFWYRQQPGQSLTLIATANQGSEATYESGFVIDKFPISRPNLTFSTLTVSNMSPEDSSIYLCSGLYDGYTFGSGTRLTVV.

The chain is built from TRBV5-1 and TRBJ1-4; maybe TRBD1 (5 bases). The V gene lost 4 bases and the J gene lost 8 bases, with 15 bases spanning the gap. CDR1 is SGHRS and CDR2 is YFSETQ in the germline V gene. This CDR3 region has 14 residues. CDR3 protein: CASSPIQGDEKLFF. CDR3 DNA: TGCGCCAGCAGCCCCATTCAGGGAGACGAAAAACTGTTTTTT.

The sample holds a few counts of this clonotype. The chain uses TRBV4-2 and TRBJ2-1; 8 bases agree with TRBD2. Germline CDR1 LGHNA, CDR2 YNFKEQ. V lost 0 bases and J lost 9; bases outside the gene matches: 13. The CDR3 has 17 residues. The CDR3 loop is CASSQEGAGLELSEQFF. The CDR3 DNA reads TGTGCCAGCAGCCAAGAAGGCGCGGGACTAGAACTGTCTGAGCAGTTCTTC.